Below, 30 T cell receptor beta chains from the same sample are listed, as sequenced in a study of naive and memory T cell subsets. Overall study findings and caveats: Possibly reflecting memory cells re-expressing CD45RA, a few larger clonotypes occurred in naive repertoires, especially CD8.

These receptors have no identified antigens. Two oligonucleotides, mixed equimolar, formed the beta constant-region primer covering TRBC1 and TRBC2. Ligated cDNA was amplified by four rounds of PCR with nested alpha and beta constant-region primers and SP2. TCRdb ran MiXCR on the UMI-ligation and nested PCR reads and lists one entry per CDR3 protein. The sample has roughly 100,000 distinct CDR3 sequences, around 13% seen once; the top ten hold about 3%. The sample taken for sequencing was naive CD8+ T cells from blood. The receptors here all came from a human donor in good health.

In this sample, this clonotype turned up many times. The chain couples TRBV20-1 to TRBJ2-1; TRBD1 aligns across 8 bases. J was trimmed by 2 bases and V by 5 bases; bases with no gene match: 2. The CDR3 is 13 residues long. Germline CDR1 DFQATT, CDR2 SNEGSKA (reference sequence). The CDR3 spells CSASDRAYNEQFF. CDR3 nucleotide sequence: TGCAGTGCTTCGGACAGGGCCTACAATGAGCAGTTCTTC.

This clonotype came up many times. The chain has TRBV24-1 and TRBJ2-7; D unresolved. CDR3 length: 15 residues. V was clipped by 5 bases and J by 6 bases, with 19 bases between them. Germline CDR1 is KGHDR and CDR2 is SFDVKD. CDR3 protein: CATSADSPAGVEQYF. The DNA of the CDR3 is TGTGCCACCAGTGCCGATTCCCCCGCAGGTGTCGAGCAGTACTTC.

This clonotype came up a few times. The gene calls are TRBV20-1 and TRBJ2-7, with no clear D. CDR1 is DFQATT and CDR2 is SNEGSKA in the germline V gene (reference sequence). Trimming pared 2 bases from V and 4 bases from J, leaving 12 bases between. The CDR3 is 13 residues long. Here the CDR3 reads CSARPGVGYEQYF. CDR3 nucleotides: TGCAGTGCTAGACCTGGGGTAGGGTACGAGCAGTACTTC.

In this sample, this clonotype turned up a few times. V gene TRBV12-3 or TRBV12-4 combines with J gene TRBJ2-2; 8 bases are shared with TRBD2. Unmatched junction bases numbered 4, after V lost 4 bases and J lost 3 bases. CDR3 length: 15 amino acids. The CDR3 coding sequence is TGTGCCAGCAGTTCTGAGCGGGAGCACACCGGGGAGCTGTTTTTT. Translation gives CASSSEREHTGELFF.

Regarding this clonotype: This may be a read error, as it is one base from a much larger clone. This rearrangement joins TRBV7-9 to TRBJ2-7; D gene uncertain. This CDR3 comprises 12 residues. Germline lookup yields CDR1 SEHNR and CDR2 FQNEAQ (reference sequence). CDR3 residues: CANSRGSYEQYF. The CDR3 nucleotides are TGTGCCAACAGCCGCGGCTCCTACGAGCAGTACTTC.

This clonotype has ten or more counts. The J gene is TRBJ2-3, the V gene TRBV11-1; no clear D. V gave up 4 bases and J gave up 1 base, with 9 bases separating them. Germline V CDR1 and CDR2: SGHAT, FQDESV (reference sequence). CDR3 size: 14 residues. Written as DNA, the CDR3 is TGTGCCAGCAGCTCCCAACGGGGCACAGATACGCAGTATTTT. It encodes CASSSQRGTDTQYF.

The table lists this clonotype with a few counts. The CDR3 region has the DNA TGTGCCAGCAGTCCATTAAAGCCCGGGACGGACTATGGCTACACCTTC. Its translation is CASSPLKPGTDYGYTF. The chain combines TRBV27 with TRBJ1-2, with a possible D match to TRBD1 (5 bases). Trimming removed 5 bases at V and 3 bases at J, with 19 bases between. Germline V gene lookup returns CDR1 MNHEY and CDR2 SMNVEV (reference sequence). The CDR3 runs to 16 residues.

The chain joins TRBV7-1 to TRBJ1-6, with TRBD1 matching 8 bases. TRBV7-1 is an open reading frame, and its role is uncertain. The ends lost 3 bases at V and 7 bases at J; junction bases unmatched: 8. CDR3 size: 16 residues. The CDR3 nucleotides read TGTGCCAGCAGCTCGTGGCCGGGACAGGCCAATTCACCCCTCCACTTT. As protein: CASSSWPGQANSPLHF.

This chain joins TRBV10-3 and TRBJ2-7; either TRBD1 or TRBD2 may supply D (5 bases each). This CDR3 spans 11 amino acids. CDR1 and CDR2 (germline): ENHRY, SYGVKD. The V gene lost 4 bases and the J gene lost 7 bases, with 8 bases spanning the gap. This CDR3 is CAISGGDEQYF. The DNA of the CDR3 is TGTGCCATCAGTGGAGGGGATGAGCAGTACTTC.

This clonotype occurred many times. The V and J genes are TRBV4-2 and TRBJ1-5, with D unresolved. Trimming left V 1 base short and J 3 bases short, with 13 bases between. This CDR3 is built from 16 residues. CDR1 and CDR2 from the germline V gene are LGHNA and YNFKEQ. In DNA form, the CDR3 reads TGTGCCAGCAGCCAAGTTCTAACAGAAATCAATCAGCCCCAGCATTTT. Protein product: CASSQVLTEINQPQHF.

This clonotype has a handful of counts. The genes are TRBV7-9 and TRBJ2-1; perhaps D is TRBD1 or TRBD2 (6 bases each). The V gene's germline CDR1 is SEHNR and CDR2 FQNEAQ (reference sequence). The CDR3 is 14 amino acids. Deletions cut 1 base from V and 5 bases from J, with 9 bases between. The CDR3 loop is CASSLVRGHNEQFF. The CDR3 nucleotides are TGTGCCAGCAGCTTAGTTCGGGGGCACAATGAGCAGTTCTTC.

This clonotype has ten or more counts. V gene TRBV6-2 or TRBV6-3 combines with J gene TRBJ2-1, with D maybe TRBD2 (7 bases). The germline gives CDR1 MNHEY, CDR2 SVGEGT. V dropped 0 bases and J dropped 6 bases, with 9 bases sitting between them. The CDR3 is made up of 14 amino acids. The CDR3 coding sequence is TGTGCCAGCAGTTACTCGGGAGGGGGCAATGAGCAGTTCTTC. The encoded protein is CASSYSGGGNEQFF.

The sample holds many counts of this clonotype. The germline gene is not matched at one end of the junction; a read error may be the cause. CDR3 sequence reads: CASKRGASDNEQFF. The CDR3 DNA reads as TGCGCCAGCAAGAGGGGCGCCTCCGACAATGAGCAGTTCTTC. J is TRBJ2-1 and V is TRBV4-1; D tentatively reads TRBD1 or TRBD2 (5 bases each). Germline lookup yields CDR1 MGHRA and CDR2 YSYEKL. There are 14 residues in the CDR3.

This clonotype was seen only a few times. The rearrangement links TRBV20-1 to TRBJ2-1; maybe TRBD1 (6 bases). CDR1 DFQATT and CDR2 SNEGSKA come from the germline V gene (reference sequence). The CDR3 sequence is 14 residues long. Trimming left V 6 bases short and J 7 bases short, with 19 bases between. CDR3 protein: CSAQIPNRVNEQFF. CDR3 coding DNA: TGCAGTGCCCAAATACCGAACAGGGTTAATGAGCAGTTCTTC.

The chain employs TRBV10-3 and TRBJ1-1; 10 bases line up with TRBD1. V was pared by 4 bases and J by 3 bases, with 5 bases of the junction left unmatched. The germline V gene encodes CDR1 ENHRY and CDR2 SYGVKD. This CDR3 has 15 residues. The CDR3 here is CAISAGTGADTEAFF. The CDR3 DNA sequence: TGTGCCATCAGTGCGGGGACAGGGGCGGACACTGAAGCTTTCTTT.

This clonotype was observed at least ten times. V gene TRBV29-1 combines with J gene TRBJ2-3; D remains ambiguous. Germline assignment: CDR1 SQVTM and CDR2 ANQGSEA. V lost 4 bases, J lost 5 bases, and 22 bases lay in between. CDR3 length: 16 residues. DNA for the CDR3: TGCAGCGTTGCGTTTGGGGAACTTGAAGCCAAAGATACGCAGTATTTT. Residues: CSVAFGELEAKDTQYF.

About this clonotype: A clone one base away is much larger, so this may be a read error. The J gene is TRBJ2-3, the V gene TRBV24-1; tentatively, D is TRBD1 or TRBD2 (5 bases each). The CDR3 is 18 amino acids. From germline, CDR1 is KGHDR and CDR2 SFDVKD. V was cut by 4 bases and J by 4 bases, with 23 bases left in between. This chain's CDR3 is CATSEGVRVGGRSDTQYF. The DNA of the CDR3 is TGTGCCACCAGTGAAGGGGTCAGGGTAGGCGGGCGATCAGATACGCAGTATTTT.

In DNA form, the CDR3 reads TGCAGTGCCGACAACCCTAGCGGGTACGAGCAGTACTTC. Its protein is CSADNPSGYEQYF. The chain has TRBV20-1 and TRBJ2-7, with 8 bases that match TRBD2. Trimming at V came to 6 bases and at J to 4 bases, leaving 8 bases not matched to a gene. Germline V gives CDR1 DFQATT, CDR2 SNEGSKA (reference sequence). The length of the CDR3 is 13 residues.

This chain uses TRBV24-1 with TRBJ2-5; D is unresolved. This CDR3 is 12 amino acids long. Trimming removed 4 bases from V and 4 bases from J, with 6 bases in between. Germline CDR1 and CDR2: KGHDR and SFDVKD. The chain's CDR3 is CATSEGIETQYF. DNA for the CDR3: TGTGCCACCAGTGAGGGGATAGAGACCCAGTACTTC.

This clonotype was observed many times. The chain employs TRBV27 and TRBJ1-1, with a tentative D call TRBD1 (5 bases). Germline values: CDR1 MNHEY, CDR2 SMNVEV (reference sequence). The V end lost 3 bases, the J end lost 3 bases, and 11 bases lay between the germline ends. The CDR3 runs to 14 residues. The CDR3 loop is CASSFNRGDTEAFF. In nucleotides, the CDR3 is TGTGCCAGCAGTTTCAACCGAGGGGACACTGAAGCTTTCTTT.

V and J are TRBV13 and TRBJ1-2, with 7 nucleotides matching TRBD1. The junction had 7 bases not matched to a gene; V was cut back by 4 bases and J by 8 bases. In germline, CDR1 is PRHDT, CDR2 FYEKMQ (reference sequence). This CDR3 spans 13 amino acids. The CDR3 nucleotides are TGTGCCAGCAGCTACGACAGGGAGGGGGGCTACACCTTC. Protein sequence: CASSYDREGGYTF.

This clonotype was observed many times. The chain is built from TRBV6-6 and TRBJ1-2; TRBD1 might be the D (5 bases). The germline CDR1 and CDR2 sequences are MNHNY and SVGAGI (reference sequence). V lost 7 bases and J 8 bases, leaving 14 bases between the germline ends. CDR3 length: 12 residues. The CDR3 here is CASKPGPEGYTF. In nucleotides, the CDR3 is TGTGCCAGCAAGCCAGGGCCTGAGGGCTACACCTTC.

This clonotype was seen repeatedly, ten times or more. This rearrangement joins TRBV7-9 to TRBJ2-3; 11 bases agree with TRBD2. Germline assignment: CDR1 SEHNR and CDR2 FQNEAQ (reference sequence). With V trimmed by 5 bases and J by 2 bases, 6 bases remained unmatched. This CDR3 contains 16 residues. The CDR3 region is CASSPGLAEFTDTQYF. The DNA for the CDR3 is TGTGCCAGCAGCCCGGGACTAGCGGAGTTCACAGATACGCAGTATTTT. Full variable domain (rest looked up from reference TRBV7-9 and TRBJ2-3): DTGVSQNPRHKITKRGQNVTFRCDPISEHNRLYWYRQTLGQGPEFLTYFQNEAQLEKSRLLSDRFSAERPKGSFSTLEIQRTEQGDSAMYLCASSPGLAEFTDTQYFGPGTRLTVL.

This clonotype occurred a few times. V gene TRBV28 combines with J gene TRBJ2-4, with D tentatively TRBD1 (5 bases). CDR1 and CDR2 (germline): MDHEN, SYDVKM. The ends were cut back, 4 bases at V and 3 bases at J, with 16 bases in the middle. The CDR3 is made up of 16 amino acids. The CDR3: CASSSGPSRNKNIQYF. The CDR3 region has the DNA TGTGCCAGCAGTTCAGGGCCGTCCCGGAACAAAAACATTCAGTACTTC. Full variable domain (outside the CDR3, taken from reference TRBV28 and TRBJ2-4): DVKVTQSSRYLVKRTGEKVFLECVQDMDHENMFWYRQDPGLGLRLIYFSYDVKMKEKGDIPEGYSVSREKKERFSLILESASTNQTSMYLCASSSGPSRNKNIQYFGAGTRLSVL.

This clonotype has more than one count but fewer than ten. Here the CDR3 reads CASSQEDTLNSYEQYF. CDR3 DNA: TGTGCCAGCAGCCAAGAGGATACTCTAAACTCCTACGAGCAGTACTTC. The genes are TRBV14 and TRBJ2-7; D is unclear. CDR1 is SGHDN, CDR2 FVKESK, per germline. Trimming took off 0 bases at V and 0 bases at J, with 12 bases between the two ends. The CDR3 is 16 residues long.

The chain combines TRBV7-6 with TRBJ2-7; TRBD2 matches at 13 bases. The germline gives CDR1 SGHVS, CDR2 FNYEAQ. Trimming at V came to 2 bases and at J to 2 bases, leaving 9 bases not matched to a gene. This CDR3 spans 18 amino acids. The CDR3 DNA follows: TGTGCCAGCAGCTTAACTAGCGGGAGGGCGTCCCTCGCCTACGAGCAGTACTTC. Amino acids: CASSLTSGRASLAYEQYF.

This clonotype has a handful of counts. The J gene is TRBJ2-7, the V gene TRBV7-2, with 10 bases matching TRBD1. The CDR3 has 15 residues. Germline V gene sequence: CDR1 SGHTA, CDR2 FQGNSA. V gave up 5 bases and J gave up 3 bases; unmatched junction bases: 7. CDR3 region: CASSDIDRGLYEQYF. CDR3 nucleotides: TGTGCCAGCAGCGATATAGACAGGGGGCTCTACGAGCAGTACTTC.

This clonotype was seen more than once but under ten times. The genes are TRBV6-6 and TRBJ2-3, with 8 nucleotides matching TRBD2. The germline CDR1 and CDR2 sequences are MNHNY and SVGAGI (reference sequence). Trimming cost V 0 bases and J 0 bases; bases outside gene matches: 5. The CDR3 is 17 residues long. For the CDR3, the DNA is TGTGCCAGCAGTTACTCGGAGGGCGGGGGGAGCACAGATACGCAGTATTTT. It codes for CASSYSEGGGSTDTQYF.

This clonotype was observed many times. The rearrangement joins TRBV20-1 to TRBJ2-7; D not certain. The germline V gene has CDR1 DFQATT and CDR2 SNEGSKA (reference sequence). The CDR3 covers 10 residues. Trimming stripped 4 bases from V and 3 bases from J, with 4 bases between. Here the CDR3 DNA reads TGCAGTGCTATCGACTACGAGCAGTACTTC. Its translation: CSAIDYEQYF.

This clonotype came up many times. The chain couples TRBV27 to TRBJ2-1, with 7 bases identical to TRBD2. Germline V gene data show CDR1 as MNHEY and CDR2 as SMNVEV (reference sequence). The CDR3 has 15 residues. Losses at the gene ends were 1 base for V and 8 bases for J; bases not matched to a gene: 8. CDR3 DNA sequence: TGTGCCAGCAGTTTATTGGACGGGAGGATTGATGAGCAGTTCTTC. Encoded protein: CASSLLDGRIDEQFF.